This T cell receptor beta chain was recovered during a study of neoadjuvant anti-PD-1 for oral cavity cancer. Overall study context: Patients mostly received three to four biweekly nivolumab doses at 3 mg/kg before surgery. Patients without progression got a fourth dose around day 43. Findings and limits, study-wide: Higher pretreatment blood Treg/Th17 ratios correlated with higher pretreatment blood and lower post-treatment tumor TCRbeta clonality.

Generated by immunoSEQ multiplex PCR, the TCRdb table keeps only in-frame clones and is missing some. Found here are over 12,000 clones, approximately 70% of them singletons; the top ten hold about 2.7%. These newly diagnosed stage II-IVA oral cavity squamous cell carcinoma patients had no prior systemic or radiation treatment. This clone turned up a few times. The antigen is unknown. This CDR3 comprises 18 residues. Germline-derived CDR1 and CDR2 are SGHVS and FNYEAQ. Trimming cost V 1 base and J 5 bases; bases outside gene matches: 17. This receptor was obtained from a person aged 40 to 85 with oral cavity squamous cell carcinoma. The chain couples TRBV7-6 to TRBJ2-7, with 7 bases lining up with TRBD2. The sample in question was PBMCs, obtained before nivolumab (anti-PD-1) treatment. CDR3 residues: CASSLVAFSAGAEDEQYF. Here the CDR3 DNA reads TGTGCCAGCAGCTTAGTGGCCTTTTCGGCGGGAGCCGAGGACGAGCAGTACTTC.